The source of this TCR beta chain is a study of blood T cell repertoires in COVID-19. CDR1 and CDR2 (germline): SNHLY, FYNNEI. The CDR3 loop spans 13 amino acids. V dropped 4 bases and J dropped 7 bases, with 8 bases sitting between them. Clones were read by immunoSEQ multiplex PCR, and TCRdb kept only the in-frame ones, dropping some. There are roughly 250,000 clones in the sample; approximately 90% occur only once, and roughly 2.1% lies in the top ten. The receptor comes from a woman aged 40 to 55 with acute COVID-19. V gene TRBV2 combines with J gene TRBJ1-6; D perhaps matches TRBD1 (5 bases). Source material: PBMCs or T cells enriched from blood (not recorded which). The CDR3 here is CASSVQANSPLHF. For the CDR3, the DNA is TGTGCCAGCAGTGTACAGGCCAATTCACCCCTCCACTTT.